The 24 T cell receptor beta chains presented below share a single source sample, sequenced in a study of cytomegalovirus exposure and HLA in healthy donors. 13 Jbeta primers and 60 Vbeta primers were used for the PCR. The data were produced by immunoSEQ multiplex PCR, yet TCRdb's version contains in-frame clones alone and is incomplete. Of 170,000 or so clones listed, roughly 79% were seen once; the top ten hold 2.9%. Input material: PBMCs. These receptors all stem from a male donor in good health and CMV-seronegative.

The rearrangement uses TRBV6-5 and TRBJ2-3; no definite D call. Germline lookup yields CDR1 MNHEY and CDR2 SVGAGI. Trimming removed 5 bases from V and 6 bases from J, with 12 bases in between. The CDR3 covers 13 residues. The DNA for the CDR3 is TGTGCCAGCAGTGGCACCGGGTCGGATACGCAGTATTTT. It specifies CASSGTGSDTQYF.

The chain combines TRBV6-5 with TRBJ2-3, with D perhaps matching TRBD2 (6 bases). Deletions cut 2 bases from V and 0 bases from J, with 12 bases between. The germline V gene encodes CDR1 MNHEY and CDR2 SVGAGI. The CDR3 runs to 16 residues. For the CDR3, the DNA is TGTGCCAGCAGTTACGTCGGACTATCTAGCACAGATACGCAGTATTTT. It specifies CASSYVGLSSTDTQYF.

The rearrangement joins TRBV27 to TRBJ1-5, with 8 bases fitting TRBD1. V lost 4 bases, J lost 4 bases, and 6 bases stayed unmatched. The CDR3 is 15 amino acids. Looked up from germline, CDR1 is MNHEY and CDR2 is SMNVEV (reference sequence). This CDR3 is CASSYTGGSNQPQHF. CDR3 nucleotide sequence: TGTGCCAGCAGTTATACAGGGGGAAGTAATCAGCCCCAGCATTTT.

The CDR3 here is CASSRDRNSPLHF. The CDR3 region has the DNA TGTGCCAGCAGCCGGGACAGGAATTCACCCCTCCACTTT. The genes are TRBV11-2 and TRBJ1-6; 8 bases are shared with TRBD1. CDR3 length: 13 amino acids. The V gene end was trimmed by 5 bases and the J gene end by 7 bases; junction bases not matched to a gene: 1. Germline V gene data show CDR1 as SGHAT and CDR2 as FQNNGV. The variable domain in full, completed from reference TRBV11-2 and TRBJ1-6, reads EAGVAQSPRYKIIEKRQSVAFWCNPISGHATLYWYQQILGQGPKLLIQFQNNGVVDDSQLPKDRFSAERLKGVDSTLKIQPAKLEDSAVYLCASSRDRNSPLHFGNGTRLTVT.

The V call is TRBV29-1, the J call TRBJ1-2; 8 bases are shared with TRBD1. J gave up 5 bases and V 3 bases, and 8 bases lay outside the gene matches. This CDR3 comprises 14 residues. Looked up from germline, CDR1 is SQVTM and CDR2 is ANQGSEA. The CDR3 reads CSVDVVRQGYGYTF. The CDR3 DNA is TGCAGCGTTGATGTTGTGCGACAGGGGTATGGCTACACCTTC.

V usage is TRBV6-6 and J usage is TRBJ2-5, with D uncertain. Germline V gene lookup returns CDR1 MNHNY and CDR2 SVGAGI (reference sequence). CDR3 length: 11 amino acids. V was trimmed by 5 bases and J by 2 bases, leaving 3 bases between them. The DNA of the CDR3 is TGTGCCAGCAGTCCACAAGAGACCCAGTACTTC. This translates into CASSPQETQYF.

CDR3 nucleotide sequence: TGTGCCAGCAGTTTAGACAGGGCTTACACCGGGGAGCTGTTTTTT. Translated, it gives CASSLDRAYTGELFF. This chain links TRBV28 with TRBJ2-2; 7 positions match TRBD1. Unmatched junction bases numbered 3, after V lost 2 bases and J lost 3 bases. The CDR3 spans 15 residues. CDR1 and CDR2 (germline): MDHEN, SYDVKM.

The gene calls are TRBV5-4 and TRBJ2-3, with TRBD2 identical over 8 bases. Germline CDR1 reads SGHNT; CDR2 reads YYREEE (reference sequence). Trimming removed 4 bases from V and 6 bases from J; junction bases left unmatched: 13. The CDR3 runs to 16 residues. The CDR3 is CASSQENSGGADTQYF. CDR3 nucleotide sequence: TGTGCCAGCAGCCAAGAGAACTCCGGGGGGGCGGATACGCAGTATTTT.

This clone was counted a few times. This chain uses TRBV5-1 with TRBJ1-3; TRBD1 matches at 11 bases. V lost 4 bases and J lost 4; bases outside the gene matches: 7. This CDR3 comprises 16 residues. Germline V lookup: CDR1 SGHRS, CDR2 YFSETQ. The CDR3: CASSRTGGDSGNTIYF. CDR3 bases: TGCGCCAGCAGCAGGACAGGGGGCGACTCCGGAAACACCATATATTTT.

This clone turned up a few times. The chain has TRBV27 and TRBJ1-5, with TRBD1 matching 8 bases. The junction had 2 bases not matched to a gene; V was cut back by 3 bases and J by 4 bases. The germline CDR1 and CDR2 sequences are MNHEY and SMNVEV (reference sequence). CDR3 length: 14 residues. The CDR3 here is CASSLTGANQPQHF. Here the CDR3 DNA reads TGTGCCAGCAGTTTGACAGGGGCGAATCAGCCCCAGCATTTT.

This sequence joins TRBV6-6 and TRBJ2-7, with 7 bases lining up with TRBD1. This CDR3 contains 15 residues. V lost 7 bases, J lost 5 bases, and 14 bases stayed unmatched. CDR1 MNHNY and CDR2 SVGAGI come from the germline V gene (reference sequence). As DNA, the CDR3 is TGTGCCAGCACCCGAGGCCGACAGGGCAGGCACGAGCAGTACTTC. Protein: CASTRGRQGRHEQYF.

The chain carries TRBV30 and TRBJ1-6; D gene ambiguous. V shed 0 bases and J shed 0 bases, with 12 bases lying between them. The length of the CDR3 is 17 residues. Germline V gene data show CDR1 as GTSNPN and CDR2 as SVGIG (reference sequence). The CDR3 sequence: CAWSVLVLSSYNSPLHF. For the CDR3, the DNA is TGTGCCTGGAGTGTACTGGTGCTGAGCTCCTATAATTCACCCCTCCACTTT.

This rearrangement joins TRBV30 to TRBJ2-1; 10 bases line up with TRBD1. The V gene end was trimmed by 2 bases and the J gene end by 7 bases; junction bases not matched to a gene: 8. CDR1 is GTSNPN, CDR2 SVGIG, per germline (reference sequence). CDR3 length equals 15 residues. The CDR3: CAWSSGTGVLNEQFF. The CDR3 DNA follows: TGTGCCTGGAGTTCAGGGACAGGGGTATTGAATGAGCAGTTCTTC.

V is TRBV27 and J is TRBJ2-3; 9 nucleotides match TRBD1. V lost 5 bases, J lost 5 bases, and 11 bases stayed unmatched. Germline V gene data show CDR1 as MNHEY and CDR2 as SMNVEV (reference sequence). CDR3 length: 16 amino acids. CDR3 loop: CASSPGQGRGEDTQYF. The CDR3 nucleotides are TGTGCCAGCAGTCCGGGACAGGGTCGAGGGGAAGATACGCAGTATTTT.

This clone was seen a single time. The chain joins TRBV6-5 to TRBJ2-1; TRBD1 aligns across 7 bases. The CDR3 runs 16 residues. Germline V gene sequence: CDR1 MNHEY, CDR2 SVGAGI. With 0 bases clipped from V and 6 bases from J, the junction kept 8 bases outside the gene matches. CDR3 DNA sequence: TGTGCCAGCAGTTACTCGATGGGAAGGGGGCTCAATGAGCAGTTCTTC. Its protein is CASSYSMGRGLNEQFF.

The chain is built from TRBV28 and TRBJ2-7; 10 nucleotides align to TRBD1. The CDR3 runs 13 residues. Germline CDR1 and CDR2: MDHEN and SYDVKM. V gave up 6 bases and J gave up 2 bases; unmatched junction bases: 1. The CDR3 spells CASRGTGAYEQYF. In DNA form, the CDR3 reads TGTGCCAGCAGAGGGACAGGGGCCTACGAGCAGTACTTC.

The CDR3: CASSNTPRQNTEAFF. The CDR3 DNA reads TGTGCCAGCAGCAATACGCCGAGGCAGAACACTGAAGCTTTCTTT. V is TRBV21-1 and J is TRBJ1-1. TRBV21-1 is a known pseudogene. This CDR3 has 15 amino acids.

V usage is TRBV28 and J usage is TRBJ1-1, with a tentative D call TRBD1 (5 bases). Trimming pared 2 bases from V and 4 bases from J, leaving 14 bases between. This CDR3 comprises 15 residues. Per germline, CDR1 MDHEN and CDR2 SYDVKM. CDR3 sequence reads: CASSLIQGLGTEAFF. CDR3 in DNA: TGTGCCAGCAGTTTAATCCAGGGATTGGGCACTGAAGCTTTCTTT. Full variable domain (rest looked up from reference TRBV28 and TRBJ1-1): DVKVTQSSRYLVKRTGEKVFLECVQDMDHENMFWYRQDPGLGLRLIYFSYDVKMKEKGDIPEGYSVSREKKERFSLILESASTNQTSMYLCASSLIQGLGTEAFFGQGTRLTVV.

A single count supports this clone. The CDR3 nucleotides read TGTGCTAGTGGTTTGTACAGGCTCTCCTACAATGAGCAGTTCTTC. This sequence encodes CASGLYRLSYNEQFF. The V and J genes are TRBV12-5 and TRBJ2-1; weak D call: TRBD1 (5 bases). This CDR3 contains 15 residues. Between the trimmed V and J ends, which lost 2 bases and 0 bases, there was a span of 8 bases. Germline loops: CDR1 LGHNT, CDR2 FRNRAP.

The chain employs TRBV10-2 and TRBJ1-2; 8 bases are a match to TRBD1. The CDR3 has 12 residues. The germline CDR1 and CDR2 sequences are WSHSY and SAAADI. With V trimmed by 6 bases and J by 7 bases, 4 bases remained unmatched. CDR3 nucleotide sequence: TGCGCCAGCAGCGCGGACAGGGTTGGCTACACCTTC. This encodes CASSADRVGYTF.

The V call is TRBV28, the J call TRBJ1-5, with 9 bases matching TRBD1. The V gene's germline CDR1 is MDHEN and CDR2 SYDVKM. Germline trimming cut 6 bases from V and 4 bases from J; bases unmatched to any gene: 10. CDR3 length equals 16 residues. The CDR3 DNA follows: TGTGCCAGCAGCTACGGACAGGGGTTTATGAATCAGCCCCAGCATTTT. Translation gives CASSYGQGFMNQPQHF.

The V gene is TRBV27, the J gene TRBJ2-1, with D possibly TRBD2 on 6 matching bases. V was trimmed by 6 bases and J by 2 bases, leaving 20 bases between them. CDR1 MNHEY and CDR2 SMNVEV come from the germline V gene (reference sequence). The CDR3 contains 17 residues. The CDR3 loop reads CASSHAGWRAPYNEQFF. CDR3 sequence (DNA): TGTGCCAGCAGCCATGCGGGGTGGCGAGCCCCCTACAATGAGCAGTTCTTC.

The chain employs TRBV7-3 and TRBJ1-5; D ambiguous. V gave up 1 base and J gave up 7 bases, with 11 bases separating them. In germline, CDR1 is SGHTA, CDR2 FQGTGA. There are 14 residues in the CDR3. CDR3 nucleotide sequence: TGTGCCAGCAGCTTAATGGCGGCCGGGCAGCCCCAGCATTTT. Protein sequence: CASSLMAAGQPQHF.

V gene TRBV25-1 combines with J gene TRBJ2-7; no clear D. With 5 bases removed from V and 5 bases from J, the gap between germline ends came to 4 bases. CDR3 size: 10 residues. Per germline, CDR1 MGHDK and CDR2 SYGVNS. The CDR3: CASSSNEQYF. Here the CDR3 DNA reads TGTGCCAGCAGTAGCAACGAGCAGTACTTC.